This is a list of T cell receptor beta chains from one sample in a study of cytomegalovirus exposure and HLA in healthy donors. The method was immunoSEQ multiplex PCR; TCRdb's version includes in-frame clones alone and lacks a portion of them. The table has approximately 110,000 clones, less than 20% seen once; the top ten hold 1.9%. Input material: PBMCs. The receptors derive from a woman between 18 and 29 years old in good health and CMV-seronegative. Each CDR3 is given with its conserved first and last residue. Each record gives: V gene, D gene, J gene, clone size, CDR3 protein, CDR3 DNA. D genes are given only for firm matches. Not every row has a clone size; where given, it reads once, few, many or a size class.

>TRBV28|TRBD1|TRBJ1-6|.
CASSLQGLGHSPLHF
TGTGCCAGCAGCTTACAGGGGCTAGGTCATTCACCCCTCCACTTT
>TRBV6-5|TRBD2|TRBJ2-7|few
CASSRTSSDSYEQYF
TGTGCCAGCAGCCGGACTAGCTCGGACTCCTACGAGCAGTACTTC
>TRBV7-9|.|TRBJ2-3|once
CASRSGDTQYF
TGTGCCAGCAGGTCGGGAGATACGCAGTATTTT
>TRBV27|TRBD1|TRBJ1-2|few
CASSLSGFRGANYGYTF
TGTGCCAGCAGTTTATCCGGGTTCAGGGGGGCCAACTATGGCTACACCTTC
>TRBV9|.|TRBJ2-3|.
CASSVLNTDTQYF
TGTGCCAGCAGCGTCCTAAACACAGATACGCAGTATTTT
>TRBV30|TRBD1|TRBJ1-2|.
CAWSVGGARGYGYTF
TGTGCCTGGAGTGTAGGCGGGGCCAGGGGGTACGGCTACACCTTC
>TRBV6-1|TRBD1|TRBJ1-2|.
CASSEAPGTGGGSYTF
TGTGCCAGCAGTGAAGCCCCCGGGACAGGGGGCGGGAGCTACACCTTC
>TRBV6-1|.|TRBJ2-6|.
CAGELGANVLTF
TGTGCCGGAGAGCTCGGGGCCAACGTCCTGACTTTC
>TRBV2|TRBD1|TRBJ1-2|.
CASRAGQGGYTF
TGTGCCAGCAGGGCCGGACAGGGCGGCTACACCTTC
>TRBV6-5|.|TRBJ2-7|.
CASSMDRDSYEQYF
TGTGCCAGCAGTATGGACAGAGACTCCTACGAGCAGTACTTC
>TRBV12-2|.|TRBJ2-6|.
CASRSGAGTGANVLTF
TGTGCAAGTCGCTCCGGAGCCGGGACAGGGGCCAACGTCCTGACTTTC
>TRBV19|.|TRBJ1-4|.
CASINVRGEKLFF
TGTGCCAGTATTAACGTACGAGGGGAAAAACTGTTTTTT
>TRBV4-3|.|TRBJ2-7|.
CASSQEQGYEQYF
TGCGCCAGCAGCCAAGAACAGGGCTACGAGCAGTACTTC
>TRBV15|.|TRBJ2-6|few
CATRPEYSGANVLTF
TGTGCCACCAGACCCGAGTACTCTGGGGCCAACGTCCTGACTTTC
>TRBV30|TRBD1|TRBJ1-1|.
CAWDDRGMNTEAFF
TGTGCCTGGGACGACAGGGGAATGAACACTGAAGCTTTCTTT